The 12 T cell receptor beta chains reported below all come from one sample, sequenced in a study of chemoradiotherapy in HPV16-positive cancers. TCRdb keeps only in-frame clones here, not all; method: immunoSEQ multiplex PCR. Among about 68,000 clones listed, 88% were seen once. The starting material was blood, obtained from a patient who underwent chemoradiotherapy. All receptors derive from a human donor with HPV-associated anogenital cancer.

CDR3: CASSLRQALNEKLFF. The CDR3 DNA reads TGTGCCAGCAGTTTACGACAAGCCCTGAATGAAAAACTGTTTTTT. This chain links TRBV28 with TRBJ1-4; D remains ambiguous. Germline CDR1 and CDR2: MDHEN and SYDVKM. Between the trimmed V and J ends, which lost 2 bases and 5 bases, there was a span of 12 bases. CDR3 length: 15 amino acids. The whole variable domain, remainder taken from reference TRBV28 and TRBJ1-4, is DVKVTQSSRYLVKRTGEKVFLECVQDMDHENMFWYRQDPGLGLRLIYFSYDVKMKEKGDIPEGYSVSREKKERFSLILESASTNQTSMYLCASSLRQALNEKLFFGSGTQLSVL.

The chain is built from TRBV9 and TRBJ2-7, with D unresolved. This CDR3 is 16 amino acids long. V lost 0 bases to trimming and J lost 2 bases, with 15 bases between them. The germline V gene encodes CDR1 SGDLS and CDR2 YYNGEE. The CDR3 coding sequence is TGTGCCAGCAGCGTAGTGGCAGGCGGTCGGCCCTACGAGCAGTACTTC. Translation: CASSVVAGGRPYEQYF. Together with reference TRBV9 and TRBJ2-7, the CDR3 gives the full variable domain: DSGVTQTPKHLITATGQRVTLRCSPRSGDLSVYWYQQSLDQGLQFLIQYYNGEERAKGNILERFSAQQFPDLHSELNLSSLELGDSALYFCASSVVAGGRPYEQYFGPGTRLTVT.

V gene TRBV27 combines with J gene TRBJ2-1; 16 bases map to TRBD2. Trimming removed 9 bases from V and 8 bases from J; junction bases left unmatched: 7. The CDR3 extends over 15 amino acids. The germline V gene encodes CDR1 MNHEY and CDR2 SMNVEV (reference sequence). CDR3 residues: CASSKGTSGRDEQFF. The CDR3, as DNA: TGTGCCAGTAGCAAGGGGACTAGCGGGAGGGATGAGCAGTTCTTC.

The CDR3 nucleotides read TGTGCCAGCAGTACACACCCCCTGAACACTGAAGCTTTCTTT. The encoded protein is CASSTHPLNTEAFF. This rearrangement joins TRBV7-9 to TRBJ1-1; D call uncertain. V lost 6 bases and J 0 bases, leaving 11 bases between the germline ends. Per the germline V gene, CDR1 is SEHNR and CDR2 is FQNEAQ (reference sequence). This CDR3 contains 14 residues.

The gene calls are TRBV19 and TRBJ2-5, with no clear D. The CDR3 has 16 residues. Germline CDR1 LNHDA, CDR2 SQIVND (reference sequence). The V end lost 4 bases, the J end lost 2 bases, and 17 bases lay between the germline ends. CDR3 loop: CASSNYIGDGQETQYF. The CDR3 DNA sequence: TGTGCCAGTAGTAATTATATTGGGGATGGACAAGAGACCCAGTACTTC.

This sequence joins TRBV30 and TRBJ1-3; D not resolved. V was shortened by 1 base and J by 3 bases, with 7 bases between the two germline ends. This CDR3 spans 13 amino acids. Looked up from germline, CDR1 is GTSNPN and CDR2 is SVGIG (reference sequence). CDR3 sequence reads: CAWSENNGNTIYF. The CDR3 DNA is TGTGCCTGGAGTGAGAACAATGGAAACACCATATATTTT.

The V gene is TRBV28, the J gene TRBJ2-4; D ambiguous. The CDR3 runs to 12 residues. Germline CDR1 reads MDHEN; CDR2 reads SYDVKM. V shed 2 bases and J shed 5 bases, with 4 bases lying between them. The CDR3 DNA is TGTGCCAGCAGTTTAATCCAAAACATTCAGTACTTC. Translated: CASSLIQNIQYF.

The chain joins TRBV27 to TRBJ2-7; D is unclear. This CDR3 spans 14 amino acids. With 4 bases removed from V and 7 bases from J, the gap between germline ends came to 17 bases. Germline loops: CDR1 MNHEY, CDR2 SMNVEV (reference sequence). CDR3 loop: CASSSSGSLGEQYF. The DNA of the CDR3 is TGTGCCAGCAGTTCCTCGGGCTCCCTGGGAGAGCAGTACTTC.

The chain links TRBV19 to TRBJ2-4, with 8 positions matching TRBD2. This CDR3 contains 16 residues. Trimming took 7 bases from V and 2 from J; bases not matched to a gene: 10. The germline V gene encodes CDR1 LNHDA and CDR2 SQIVND (reference sequence). The CDR3 DNA is TGTGCCAGTAACGCCGGGACTAGACTATCCAAAAACATTCAGTACTTC. This codes for CASNAGTRLSKNIQYF.

The chain couples TRBV30 to TRBJ1-2; D might be TRBD1 (6 bases). The CDR3 extends over 15 amino acids. With 3 bases removed from V and 1 base from J, the gap between germline ends came to 15 bases. From germline, CDR1 is GTSNPN and CDR2 SVGIG (reference sequence). CDR3: CAWSQPKDSNYGYTF. The CDR3 DNA follows: TGTGCCTGGAGCCAACCCAAGGACAGTAACTATGGCTACACCTTC. The complete variable domain, with remaining parts taken from reference TRBV30 and TRBJ1-2, reads SQTIHQWPATLVQPVGSPLSLECTVEGTSNPNLYWYRQAAGRGLQLLFYSVGIGQISSEVPQNLSASRPQDRQFILSSKKLLLSDSGFYLCAWSQPKDSNYGYTFGSGTRLTVV.

This clone was observed a handful of times. This chain links TRBV6-1 with TRBJ1-1, with 7 bases fitting TRBD1. The V gene's germline CDR1 is MNHNS and CDR2 SASEGT. With 9 bases clipped from V and 0 bases from J, the junction kept 1 base outside the gene matches. The CDR3 is made up of 12 amino acids. The CDR3 protein is CASDRVNTEAFF. DNA for the CDR3: TGTGCCAGTGACAGGGTGAACACTGAAGCTTTCTTT.

The rearrangement links TRBV5-4 to TRBJ1-2, with D unclear. Trimming pared 0 bases from V and 5 bases from J, leaving 17 bases between. Per the germline V gene, CDR1 is SGHNT and CDR2 is YYREEE (reference sequence). This CDR3 is 16 amino acids long. The CDR3 nucleotides read TGTGCCAGCAGCTTGGCCCTCGGGATTGAGGAATATGGCTACACCTTC. Translated: CASSLALGIEEYGYTF.